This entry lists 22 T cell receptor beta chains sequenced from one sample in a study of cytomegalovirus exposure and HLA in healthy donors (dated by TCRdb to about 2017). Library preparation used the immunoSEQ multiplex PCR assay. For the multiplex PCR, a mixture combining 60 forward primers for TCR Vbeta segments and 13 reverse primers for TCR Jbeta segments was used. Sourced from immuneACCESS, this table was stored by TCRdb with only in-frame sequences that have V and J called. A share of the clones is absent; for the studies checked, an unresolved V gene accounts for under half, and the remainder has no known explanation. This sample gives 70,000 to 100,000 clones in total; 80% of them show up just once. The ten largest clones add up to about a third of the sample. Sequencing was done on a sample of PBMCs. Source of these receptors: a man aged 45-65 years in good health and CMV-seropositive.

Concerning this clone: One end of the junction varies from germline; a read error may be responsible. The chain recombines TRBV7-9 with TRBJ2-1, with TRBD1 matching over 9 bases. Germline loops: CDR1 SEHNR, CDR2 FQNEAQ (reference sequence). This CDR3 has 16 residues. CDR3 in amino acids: CSSSLDGTGQYNEQFF. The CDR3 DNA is TGTTCCAGCAGCTTAGACGGGACAGGGCAGTACAATGAGCAGTTCTTC.

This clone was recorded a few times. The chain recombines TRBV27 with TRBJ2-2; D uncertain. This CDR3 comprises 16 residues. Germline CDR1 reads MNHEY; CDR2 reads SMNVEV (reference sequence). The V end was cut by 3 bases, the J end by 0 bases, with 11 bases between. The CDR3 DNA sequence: TGTGCCAGCAGTTTTCTTACAAACGCGAACACCGGGGAGCTGTTTTTT. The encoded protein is CASSFLTNANTGELFF.

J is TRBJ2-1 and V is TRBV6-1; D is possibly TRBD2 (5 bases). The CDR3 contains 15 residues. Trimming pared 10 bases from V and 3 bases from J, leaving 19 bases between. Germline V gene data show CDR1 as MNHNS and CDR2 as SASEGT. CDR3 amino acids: CATSDVSVGYNEQFF. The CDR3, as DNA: TGTGCCACTTCCGATGTTAGCGTTGGCTACAATGAGCAGTTCTTC.

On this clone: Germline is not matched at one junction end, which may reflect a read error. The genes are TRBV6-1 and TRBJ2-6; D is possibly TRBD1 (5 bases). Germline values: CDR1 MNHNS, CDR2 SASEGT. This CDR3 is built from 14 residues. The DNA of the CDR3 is TGTGCCAGCAGAGTGAACTCTGGGGCCAACGGCCTGACTTTC. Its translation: CASRVNSGANGLTF.

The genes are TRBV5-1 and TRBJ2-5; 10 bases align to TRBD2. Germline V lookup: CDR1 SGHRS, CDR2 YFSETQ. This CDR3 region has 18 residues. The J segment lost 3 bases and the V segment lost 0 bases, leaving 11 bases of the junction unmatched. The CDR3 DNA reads TGCGCCAGCAGCTTGGGACTAGCGGGTACAAGGTATAAAGAGACCCAGTACTTC. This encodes CASSLGLAGTRYKETQYF.

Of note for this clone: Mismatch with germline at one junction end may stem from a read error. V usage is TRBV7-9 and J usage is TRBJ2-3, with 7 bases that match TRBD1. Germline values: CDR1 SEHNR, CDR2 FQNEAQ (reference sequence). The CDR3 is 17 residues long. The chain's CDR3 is CSSRRTGLGSRTDTQYF. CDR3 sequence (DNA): TGTTCCAGCAGACGGACAGGTCTGGGGTCAAGGACAGATACGCAGTATTTT. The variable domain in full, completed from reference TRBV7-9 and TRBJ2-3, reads DTGVSQNPRHKITKRGQNVTFRCDPISEHNRLYWYRQTLGQGPEFLTYFQNEAQLEKSRLLSDRFSAERPKGSFSTLEIQRTEQGDSAMYLCSSRRTGLGSRTDTQYFGPGTRLTVL.

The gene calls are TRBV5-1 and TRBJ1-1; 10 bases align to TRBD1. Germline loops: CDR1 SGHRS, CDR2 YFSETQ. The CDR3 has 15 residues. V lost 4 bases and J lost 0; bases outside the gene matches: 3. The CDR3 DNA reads TGCGCCAGCAGCCCGACAGGGGGCGTGAACACTGAAGCTTTCTTT. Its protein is CASSPTGGVNTEAFF.

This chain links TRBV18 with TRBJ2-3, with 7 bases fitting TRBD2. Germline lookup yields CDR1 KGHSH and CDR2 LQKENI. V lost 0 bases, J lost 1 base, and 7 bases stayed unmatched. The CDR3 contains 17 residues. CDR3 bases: TGTGCCAGCTCACCACCGGTGGGGGAGGGCGGCACAGATACGCAGTATTTT. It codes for CASSPPVGEGGTDTQYF.

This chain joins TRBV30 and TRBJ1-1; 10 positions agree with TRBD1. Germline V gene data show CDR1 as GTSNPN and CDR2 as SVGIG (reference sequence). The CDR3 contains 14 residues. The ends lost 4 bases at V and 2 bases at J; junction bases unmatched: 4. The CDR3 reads CAWTRDRGNTEAFF. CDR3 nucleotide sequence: TGTGCCTGGACTAGGGACAGGGGAAACACTGAAGCTTTCTTT.

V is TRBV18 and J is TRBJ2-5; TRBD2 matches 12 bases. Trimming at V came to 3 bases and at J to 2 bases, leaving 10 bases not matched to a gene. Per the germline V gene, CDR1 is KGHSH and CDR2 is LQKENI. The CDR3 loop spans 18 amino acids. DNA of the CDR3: TGTGCCAGCTCACCTGGGGACAAAGGACTAGCGGGACAAGAGACCCAGTACTTC. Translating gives CASSPGDKGLAGQETQYF.

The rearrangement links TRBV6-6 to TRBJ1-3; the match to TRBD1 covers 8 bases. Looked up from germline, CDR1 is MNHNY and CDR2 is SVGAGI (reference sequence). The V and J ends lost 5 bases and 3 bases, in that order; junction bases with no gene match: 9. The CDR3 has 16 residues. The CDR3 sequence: CASSGTSGGGGNTIYF. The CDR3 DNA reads TGTGCCAGCAGTGGGACTTCAGGGGGCGGTGGAAACACCATATATTTT.

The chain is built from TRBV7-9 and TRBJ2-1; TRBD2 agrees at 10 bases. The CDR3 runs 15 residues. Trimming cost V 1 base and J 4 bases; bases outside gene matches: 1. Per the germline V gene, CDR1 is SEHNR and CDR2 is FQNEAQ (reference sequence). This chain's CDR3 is CASSLGAGGYNEQFF. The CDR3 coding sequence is TGTGCCAGCAGCTTAGGAGCGGGGGGGTACAATGAGCAGTTCTTC.

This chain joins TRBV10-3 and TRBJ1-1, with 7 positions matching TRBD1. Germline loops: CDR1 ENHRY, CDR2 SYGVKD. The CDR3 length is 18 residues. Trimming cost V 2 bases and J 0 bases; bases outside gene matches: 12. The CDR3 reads CAISEGEHRQGVNTEAFF. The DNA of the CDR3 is TGTGCCATCAGTGAGGGGGAACATAGACAGGGAGTGAACACTGAAGCTTTCTTT.

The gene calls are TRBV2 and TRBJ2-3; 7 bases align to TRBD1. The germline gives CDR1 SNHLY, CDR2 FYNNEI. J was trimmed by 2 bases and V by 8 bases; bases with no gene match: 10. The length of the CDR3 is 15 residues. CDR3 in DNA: TGTGCCAGCCGGTTCCGGGACAGCTTCACAGATACGCAGTATTTT. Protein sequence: CASRFRDSFTDTQYF.

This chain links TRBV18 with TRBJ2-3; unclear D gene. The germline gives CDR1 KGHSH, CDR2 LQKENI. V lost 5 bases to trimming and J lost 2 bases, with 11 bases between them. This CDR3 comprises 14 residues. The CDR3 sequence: CASSNSNPTDTQYF. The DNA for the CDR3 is TGTGCCAGCTCAAACAGCAACCCCACAGATACGCAGTATTTT.

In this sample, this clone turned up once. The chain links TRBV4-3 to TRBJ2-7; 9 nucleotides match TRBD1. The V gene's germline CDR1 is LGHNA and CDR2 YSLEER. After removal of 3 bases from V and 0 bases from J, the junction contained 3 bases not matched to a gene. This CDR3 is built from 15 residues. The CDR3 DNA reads TGCGCCAGCAGCCAGGACAGGGGCCCCTCCTACGAGCAGTACTTC. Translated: CASSQDRGPSYEQYF.

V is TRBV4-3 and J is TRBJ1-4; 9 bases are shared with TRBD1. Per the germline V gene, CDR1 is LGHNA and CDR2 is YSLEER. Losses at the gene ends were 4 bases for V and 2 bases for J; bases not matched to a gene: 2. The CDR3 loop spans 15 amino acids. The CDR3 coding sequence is TGCGCCAGCAGCCCGGGACAGGGCACTAATGAAAAACTGTTTTTT. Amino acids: CASSPGQGTNEKLFF.

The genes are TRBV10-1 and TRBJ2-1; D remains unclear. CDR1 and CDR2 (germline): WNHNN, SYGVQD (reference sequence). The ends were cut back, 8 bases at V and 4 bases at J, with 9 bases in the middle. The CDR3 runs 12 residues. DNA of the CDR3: TGCGCCAGCCTAGACGGGTACAATGAGCAGTTCTTC. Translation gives CASLDGYNEQFF.

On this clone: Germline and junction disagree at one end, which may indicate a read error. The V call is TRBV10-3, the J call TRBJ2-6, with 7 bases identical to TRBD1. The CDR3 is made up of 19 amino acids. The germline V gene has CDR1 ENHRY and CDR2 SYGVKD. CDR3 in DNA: TGTGCCATCAGTGCCCTAGGGGGCTCTGGACTCTCTGGGGCCAACGGCCTGACTTTC. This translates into CAISALGGSGLSGANGLTF.

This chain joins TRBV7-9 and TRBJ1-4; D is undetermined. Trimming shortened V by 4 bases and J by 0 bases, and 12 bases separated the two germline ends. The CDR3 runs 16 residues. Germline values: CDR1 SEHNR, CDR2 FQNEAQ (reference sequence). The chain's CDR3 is CASSSLTGTTNEKLFF. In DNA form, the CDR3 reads TGTGCCAGCAGCTCGCTTACCGGGACAACTAATGAAAAACTGTTTTTT.

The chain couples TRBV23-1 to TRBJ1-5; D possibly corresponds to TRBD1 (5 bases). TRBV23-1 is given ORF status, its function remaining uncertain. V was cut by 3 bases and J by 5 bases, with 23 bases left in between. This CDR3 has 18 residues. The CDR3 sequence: CASSHTGLSSHFDQPQHF. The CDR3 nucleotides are TGCGCCAGCAGTCACACGGGACTTTCGTCCCATTTTGATCAGCCCCAGCATTTT.

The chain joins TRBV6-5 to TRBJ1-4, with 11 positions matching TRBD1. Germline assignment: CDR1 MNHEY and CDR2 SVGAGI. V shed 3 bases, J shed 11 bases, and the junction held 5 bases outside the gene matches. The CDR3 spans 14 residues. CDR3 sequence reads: CASSYRTGGLKLFF. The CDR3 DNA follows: TGTGCCAGCAGTTATAGGACAGGGGGCCTGAAACTGTTTTTT.